The rows below give T cell receptor beta chains drawn from one sample of a study of blood T cell repertoires in COVID-19. Sequencing used immunoSEQ multiplex PCR; TCRdb keeps in-frame clones, though not all of them. This sample carries 140,000 to 150,000 clones, about 79% of them seen once, and the ten largest clones take roughly 10%. Material: peripheral blood. These receptors were collected from a man in his sixties with active or convalescent COVID-19. Both conserved end residues are part of each CDR3. A D gene is named only where the DNA matches it firmly. Clone size is given for some rows only: seen once, a few or many times, or a class if the clone is expanded.

>TRBD1|TRBJ2-7|.|TRBV11-3
CASRGQLGEQYF
TGTGCCAGCAGGGGACAGCTTGGCGAGCAGTACTTC
>TRBD1|TRBJ2-1|.|TRBV11-3
CASSLDRGLWNEQFF
TGTGCCAGCAGCCTCGACAGGGGGCTCTGGAATGAGCAGTTCTTC
>TRBD2|TRBJ2-3|.|TRBV15
CATSRSGGIGTDTQYF
TGTGCCACCAGCAGGAGCGGGGGGATTGGCACAGATACGCAGTATTTT
>.|TRBJ1-2|.|TRBV6-5
CASSYPGPNYGYTF
TGTGCCAGCAGTTACCCCGGTCCTAACTATGGCTACACCTTC
>TRBD1|TRBJ2-2|.|TRBV2
CASRTGGNTGELFF
TGTGCCAGCCGGACAGGGGGTAACACCGGGGAGCTGTTTTTT
>.|TRBJ1-5|few|TRBV6-6
CASSYGGVGQPQHF
TGTGCCAGCAGTTACGGCGGGGTGGGTCAGCCCCAGCATTTT
>TRBD1|TRBJ1-2|.|TRBV5-1
CASSTWTGGDGYTF
TGCGCCAGCAGCACATGGACAGGGGGCGATGGCTACACCTTC
>TRBD2|TRBJ2-1|few|TRBV5-8
CASPNGVLAEPNEQFF
TGTGCCAGCCCCAACGGTGTACTAGCGGAGCCGAATGAGCAGTTCTTC
>TRBD1|TRBJ1-5|.|TRBV7-2
CASSLVQGAINQPQHF
TGTGCCAGCAGCTTGGTTCAGGGGGCTATCAATCAGCCCCAGCATTTT
>.|TRBJ2-1|few|TRBV7-2
CASSFLPSEGWQFF
TGTGCCAGCAGCTTCTTACCTAGCGAGGGATGGCAGTTCTTC
>.|TRBJ2-1|.|TRBV24-1
CATSDLARGPHSSYNEQFF
TGTGCCACCAGTGATCTCGCCCGGGGTCCCCACAGCTCCTACAATGAGCAGTTCTTC
>TRBD1|TRBJ2-5|few|TRBV18
CASSPGTAEETQYF
TGTGCCAGCTCACCCGGGACAGCCGAAGAGACCCAGTACTTC
>TRBD1|TRBJ1-2|.|TRBV5-1
CASSLYNRDRGGYTF
TGCGCCAGCAGCCTATATAACCGGGACAGGGGAGGCTACACCTTC
>TRBD1|TRBJ2-4|.|TRBV6-2/TRBV6-3
CASSTANRGKNIQYF
TGTGCCAGCAGTACTGCAAACAGGGGTAAAAACATTCAGTACTTC
>TRBD1|TRBJ1-1|.|TRBV18
CASSPQGATITEAFF
TGTGCCAGCTCACCACAGGGGGCGACGATCACTGAAGCTTTCTTT
>TRBD2|TRBJ2-7|many|TRBV7-2
CASSLRTSGGYEQYF
TGTGCCAGCAGCTTAAGGACTAGCGGGGGGTACGAGCAGTACTTC